One and the same sample provided the 15 T cell receptor beta chains below, sequenced in a study of cytomegalovirus exposure and HLA in healthy donors. The PCR ran on 60 Vbeta and 13 Jbeta primers. Using immunoSEQ multiplex PCR, the repertoire was profiled, and TCRdb retains in-frame clones only, with some absent. The sample consists of roughly 130,000 clones, over 80% of them appearing once. The material sequenced was PBMCs. The receptor set was obtained from a boy younger than 18 in good health and CMV-seronegative.

The V and J genes are TRBV7-2 and TRBJ1-2; unclear D gene. V lost 8 bases, J lost 3 bases, and 16 bases lay in between. This CDR3 has 14 amino acids. Germline V gene sequence: CDR1 SGHTA, CDR2 FQGNSA. The CDR3 DNA sequence: TGTGCCAGCGGGCCCACAACCGGGGACTATGGCTACACCTTC. This gives the protein CASGPTTGDYGYTF.

This clone was recorded a few times. V gene TRBV29-1 combines with J gene TRBJ1-1, with D possibly being TRBD1 (5 bases). With 4 bases removed from V and 0 bases from J, the gap between germline ends came to 9 bases. The length of the CDR3 is 13 residues. CDR1 is SQVTM, CDR2 ANQGSEA, per germline. In nucleotides, the CDR3 is TGCAGCGTTGTCAGGGTCATGAACACTGAAGCTTTCTTT. Its protein is CSVVRVMNTEAFF.

Regarding this clone: One end of the junction does not line up with germline, which may come from a read error. The gene calls are TRBV30 and TRBJ2-7; weak D call: TRBD2 (6 bases). The CDR3 loop spans 11 amino acids. Germline assignment: CDR1 GTSNPN and CDR2 SVGIG (reference sequence). This CDR3 is CLYRTDYKQYF. The CDR3 nucleotides read TGTCTCTACCGGACGGACTACAAGCAGTACTTC.

The rearrangement joins TRBV27 to TRBJ2-1, with D maybe TRBD1 (6 bases). Germline V gene sequence: CDR1 MNHEY, CDR2 SMNVEV (reference sequence). Trimming removed 6 bases from V and 9 bases from J, with 21 bases in between. The CDR3 has 15 amino acids. The DNA of the CDR3 is TGTGCCAGCAGCACCCCTCTACAGGGAAAGAGTGAGCAGTTCTTC. It specifies CASSTPLQGKSEQFF.

This clone showed up just once. The V gene is TRBV5-4, the J gene TRBJ1-1, with D perhaps TRBD1 (5 bases). The CDR3 sequence is 15 residues long. The V gene's germline CDR1 is SGHNT and CDR2 YYREEE (reference sequence). V was pared by 4 bases and J by 5 bases, with 18 bases between. CDR3 amino acids: CASSPGGGARTEAFF. DNA for the CDR3: TGTGCCAGCAGCCCGGGCGGAGGGGCGCGAACTGAAGCTTTCTTT.

This clone was seen a handful of times. The CDR3 protein is CATSRGRNYGYTF. Written as DNA, the CDR3 is TGTGCCACCAGCAGAGGGCGGAACTATGGCTACACCTTC. The chain couples TRBV15 to TRBJ1-2; no firm D call. This CDR3 region has 13 residues. Trimming removed 1 base at V and 2 bases at J, with 5 bases between. The V gene's germline CDR1 is LNHNV and CDR2 YYDKDF (reference sequence). The full variable domain, its missing parts supplied by reference TRBV15 and TRBJ1-2, is DAMVIQNPRYQVTQFGKPVTLSCSQTLNHNVMYWYQQKSSQAPKLLFHYYDKDFNNEADTPDNFQSRRPNTSFCFLDIRSPGLGDTAMYLCATSRGRNYGYTFGSGTRLTVV.

This clone occurred once. The genes are TRBV30 and TRBJ2-5; 10 nucleotides line up with TRBD2. The V gene's germline CDR1 is GTSNPN and CDR2 SVGIG (reference sequence). After removal of 8 bases from V and 3 bases from J, the junction contained 21 bases not matched to a gene. The CDR3 covers 18 residues. In DNA form, the CDR3 reads TGTGCCGGATACGGGGGGCTTGGGGCTAGCGGGGGCAAAGAGACCCAGTACTTC. Translated, it gives CAGYGGLGASGGKETQYF.

The chain joins TRBV4-2 to TRBJ2-3, with 7 nucleotides matching TRBD2. Trimming removed 0 bases from V and 2 bases from J; junction bases left unmatched: 8. The CDR3 totals 17 residues. Germline CDR1 and CDR2: LGHNA and YNFKEQ. The CDR3 region has the DNA TGTGCCAGCAGCCAAGATCGGCTAGCGGTAACCACAGATACGCAGTATTTT. Its protein is CASSQDRLAVTTDTQYF.

The chain joins TRBV30 to TRBJ1-2, with D tentatively TRBD1 (5 bases). Trimming took off 0 bases at V and 3 bases at J, with 14 bases between the two ends. This CDR3 comprises 15 residues. From germline, CDR1 is GTSNPN and CDR2 SVGIG (reference sequence). CDR3 protein: CAWSVRIRVDYGYTF. CDR3 coding DNA: TGTGCCTGGAGTGTACGGATCAGGGTAGACTATGGCTACACCTTC.

The chain has TRBV6-1 and TRBJ2-1, with TRBD2 identical over 12 bases. Germline loops: CDR1 MNHNS, CDR2 SASEGT. The CDR3 extends over 15 amino acids. The V gene end was trimmed by 4 bases and the J gene end by 10 bases; junction bases not matched to a gene: 8. The CDR3 sequence is CASSALAGGPEEQFF. In nucleotides, the CDR3 is TGTGCCAGCAGTGCGCTAGCGGGAGGGCCGGAGGAGCAGTTCTTC.

The rearrangement uses TRBV5-6 and TRBJ1-2, with TRBD1 matching 7 bases. The J segment lost 5 bases and the V segment lost 5 bases, leaving 12 bases of the junction unmatched. There are 15 residues in the CDR3. Germline V gives CDR1 SGHDT, CDR2 YYEEEE. Written as DNA, the CDR3 is TGTGCCAGCAGGCCAAGAGGGACAGCAACTTATGGCTACACCTTC. Protein: CASRPRGTATYGYTF.

The rearrangement links TRBV27 to TRBJ2-3, with D possibly TRBD2 on 5 matching bases. The CDR3 consists of 13 residues. The V end was cut by 5 bases, the J end by 2 bases, with 8 bases between. Germline-derived CDR1 and CDR2 are MNHEY and SMNVEV (reference sequence). The CDR3 nucleotides read TGTGCCAGCAGTGAGACTACCACAGATACGCAGTATTTT. Translating gives CASSETTTDTQYF.

This chain connects TRBV20-1 to TRBJ2-7; TRBD2 matches 8 bases. V shed 8 bases and J 6 bases; nucleotides not matched to a gene: 6. This CDR3 has 11 residues. Germline CDR1 and CDR2: DFQATT and SNEGSKA (reference sequence). The CDR3 DNA is TGCAGTCAGGTAGCGGGAACCGAGCAGTACTTC. It translates to CSQVAGTEQYF.

This sequence joins TRBV29-1 and TRBJ1-5, with D maybe TRBD1 (5 bases). CDR3 length equals 13 residues. From germline, CDR1 is SQVTM and CDR2 ANQGSEA. Trimming cost V 4 bases and J 0 bases, with 7 bases left between them. The CDR3 spells CSVGQYSNQPQHF. In DNA form, the CDR3 reads TGCAGCGTTGGACAGTATAGCAATCAGCCCCAGCATTTT.

Only a few counts were recorded for this clone. The chain employs TRBV2 and TRBJ1-6; TRBD1 might be the D (5 bases). CDR3 length: 13 residues. Germline V lookup: CDR1 SNHLY, CDR2 FYNNEI. V gave up 11 bases and J gave up 5 bases, with 13 bases separating them. CDR3 sequence (DNA): TGTGCCTCTTGGGGGGGGAATAATTCACCCCTCCACTTT. Translating it yields CASWGGNNSPLHF.